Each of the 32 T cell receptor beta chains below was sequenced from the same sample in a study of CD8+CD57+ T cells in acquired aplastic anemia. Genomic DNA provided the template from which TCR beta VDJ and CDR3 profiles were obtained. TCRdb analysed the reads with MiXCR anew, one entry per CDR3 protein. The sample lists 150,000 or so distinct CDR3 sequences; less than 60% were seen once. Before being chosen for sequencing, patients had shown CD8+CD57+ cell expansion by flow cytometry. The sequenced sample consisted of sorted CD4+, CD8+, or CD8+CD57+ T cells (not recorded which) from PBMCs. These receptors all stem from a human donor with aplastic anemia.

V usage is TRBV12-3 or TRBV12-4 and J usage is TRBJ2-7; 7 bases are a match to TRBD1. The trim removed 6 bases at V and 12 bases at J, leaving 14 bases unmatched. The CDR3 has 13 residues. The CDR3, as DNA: TGTGCCAGCAGCCCTACCGGGACAGCGGATAGGTACTTC. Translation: CASSPTGTADRYF.

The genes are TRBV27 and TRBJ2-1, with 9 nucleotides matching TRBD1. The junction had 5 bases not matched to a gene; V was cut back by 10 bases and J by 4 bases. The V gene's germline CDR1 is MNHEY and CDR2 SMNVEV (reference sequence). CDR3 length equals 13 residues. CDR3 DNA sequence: TGTGCCACTACGACAGGGGGTTACAATGAGCAGTTCTTC. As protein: CATTTGGYNEQFF.

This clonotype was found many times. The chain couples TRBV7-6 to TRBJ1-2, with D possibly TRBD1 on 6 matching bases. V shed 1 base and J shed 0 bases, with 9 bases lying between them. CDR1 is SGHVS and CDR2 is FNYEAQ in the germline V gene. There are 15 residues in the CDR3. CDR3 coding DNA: TGTGCCAGCAGCTTAGGGACAGCCTCTAACTATGGCTACACCTTC. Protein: CASSLGTASNYGYTF.

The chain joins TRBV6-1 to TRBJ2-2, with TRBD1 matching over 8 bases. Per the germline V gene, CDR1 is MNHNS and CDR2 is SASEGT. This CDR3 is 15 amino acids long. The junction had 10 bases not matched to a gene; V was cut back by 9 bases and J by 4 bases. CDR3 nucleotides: TGTGCCAGTAACGACAGGGGTCGTTTCACCGGGGAGCTGTTTTTT. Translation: CASNDRGRFTGELFF.

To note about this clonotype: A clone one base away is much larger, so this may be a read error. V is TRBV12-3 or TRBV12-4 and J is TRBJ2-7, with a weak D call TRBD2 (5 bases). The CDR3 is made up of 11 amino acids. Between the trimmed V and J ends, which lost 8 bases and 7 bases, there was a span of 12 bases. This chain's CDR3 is CASGLSFEQYF. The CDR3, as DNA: TGTGCCAGCGGACTTAGCTTTGAGCAGTACTTC.

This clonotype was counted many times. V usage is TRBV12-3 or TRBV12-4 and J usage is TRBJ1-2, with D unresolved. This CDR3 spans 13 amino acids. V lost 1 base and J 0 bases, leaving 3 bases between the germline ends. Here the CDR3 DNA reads TGTGCCAGCAGTTTAGACACTAACTATGGCTACACCTTC. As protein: CASSLDTNYGYTF.

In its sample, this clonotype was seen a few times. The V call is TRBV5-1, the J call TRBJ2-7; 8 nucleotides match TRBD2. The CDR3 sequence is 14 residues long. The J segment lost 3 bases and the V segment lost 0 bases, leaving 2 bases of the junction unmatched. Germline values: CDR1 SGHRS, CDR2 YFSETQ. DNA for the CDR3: TGCGCCAGCAGCTTGGTAGCGGGAAACTACGAGCAGTACTTC. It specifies CASSLVAGNYEQYF.

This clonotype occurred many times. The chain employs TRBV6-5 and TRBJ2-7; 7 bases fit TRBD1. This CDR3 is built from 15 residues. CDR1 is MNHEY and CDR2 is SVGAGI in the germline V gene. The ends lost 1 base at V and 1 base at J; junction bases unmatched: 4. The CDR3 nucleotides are TGTGCCAGCAGTTACTGGCAGGGGGAGTCCTACGAGCAGTACTTC. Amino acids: CASSYWQGESYEQYF.

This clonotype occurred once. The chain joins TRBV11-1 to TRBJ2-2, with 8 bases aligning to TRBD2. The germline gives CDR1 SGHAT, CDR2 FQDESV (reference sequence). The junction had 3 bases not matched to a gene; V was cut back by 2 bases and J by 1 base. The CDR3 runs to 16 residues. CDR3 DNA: TGTGCCAGCAGCTTACCTAGCGGGCTGAACACCGGGGAGCTGTTTTTT. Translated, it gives CASSLPSGLNTGELFF.

CDR3 sequence reads: CASSVGSNEQFF. The DNA of the CDR3 is TGTGCCAGCAGCGTAGGGTCCAATGAGCAGTTCTTC. The chain combines TRBV9 with TRBJ2-1; no firm D call. V lost 0 bases and J lost 6, with 4 bases in between. Germline lookup yields CDR1 SGDLS and CDR2 YYNGEE. The CDR3 covers 12 residues. The variable domain in full, completed from reference TRBV9 and TRBJ2-1, reads DSGVTQTPKHLITATGQRVTLRCSPRSGDLSVYWYQQSLDQGLQFLIQYYNGEERAKGNILERFSAQQFPDLHSELNLSSLELGDSALYFCASSVGSNEQFFGPGTRLTVL.

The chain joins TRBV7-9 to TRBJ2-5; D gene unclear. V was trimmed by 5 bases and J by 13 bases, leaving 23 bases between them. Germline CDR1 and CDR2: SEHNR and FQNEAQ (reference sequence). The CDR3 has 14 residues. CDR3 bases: TGTGCCAGCAGCATCCCCCTCGACTCCGAGTTTCCGTACTTC. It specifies CASSIPLDSEFPYF.

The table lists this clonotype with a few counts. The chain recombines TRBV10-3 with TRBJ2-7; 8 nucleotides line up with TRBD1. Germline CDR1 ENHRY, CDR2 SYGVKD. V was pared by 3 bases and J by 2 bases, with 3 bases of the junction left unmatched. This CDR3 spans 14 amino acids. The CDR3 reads CAISEPDRAYEQYF. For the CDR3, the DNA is TGTGCCATCAGTGAACCGGACAGGGCCTACGAGCAGTACTTC.

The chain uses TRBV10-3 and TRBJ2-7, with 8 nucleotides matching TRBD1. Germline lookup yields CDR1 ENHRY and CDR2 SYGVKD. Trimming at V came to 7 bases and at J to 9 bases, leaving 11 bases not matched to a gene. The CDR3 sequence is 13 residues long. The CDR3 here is CAITGTGGFAQYF. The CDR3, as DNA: TGTGCCATCACGGGAACAGGGGGATTTGCGCAGTACTTC.

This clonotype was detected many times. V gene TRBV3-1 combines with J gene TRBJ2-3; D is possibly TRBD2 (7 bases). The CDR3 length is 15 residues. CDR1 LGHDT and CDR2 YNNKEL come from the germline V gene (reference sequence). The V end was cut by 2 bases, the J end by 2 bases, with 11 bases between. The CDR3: CASSQPRGATDTQYF. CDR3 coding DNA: TGTGCCAGCAGCCAACCCCGGGGGGCCACAGATACGCAGTATTTT.

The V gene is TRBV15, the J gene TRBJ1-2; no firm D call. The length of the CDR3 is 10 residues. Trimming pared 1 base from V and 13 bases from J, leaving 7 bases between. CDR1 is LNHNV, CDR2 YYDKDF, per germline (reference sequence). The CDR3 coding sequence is TGTGCCACCAGCAGAGGAGGCAGCACCTTC. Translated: CATSRGGSTF. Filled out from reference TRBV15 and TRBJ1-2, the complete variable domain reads DAMVIQNPRYQVTQFGKPVTLSCSQTLNHNVMYWYQQKSSQAPKLLFHYYDKDFNNEADTPDNFQSRRPNTSFCFLDIRSPGLGDTAMYLCATSRGGSTFGSGTRLTVV.

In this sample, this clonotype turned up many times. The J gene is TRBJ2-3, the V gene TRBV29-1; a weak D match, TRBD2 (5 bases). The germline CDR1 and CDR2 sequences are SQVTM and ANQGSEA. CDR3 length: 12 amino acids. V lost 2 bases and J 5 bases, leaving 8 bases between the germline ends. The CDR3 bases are TGCAGCGTTGAACGGAGGCTAGATACGCAGTATTTT. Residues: CSVERRLDTQYF.

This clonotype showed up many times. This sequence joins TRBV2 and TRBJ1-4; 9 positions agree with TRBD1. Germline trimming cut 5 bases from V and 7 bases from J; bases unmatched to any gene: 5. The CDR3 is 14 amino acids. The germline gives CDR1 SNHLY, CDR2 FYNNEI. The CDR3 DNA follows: TGTGCCAGCAGTTTCGGGACAGGGAGTGAAAAACTGTTTTTT. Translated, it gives CASSFGTGSEKLFF.

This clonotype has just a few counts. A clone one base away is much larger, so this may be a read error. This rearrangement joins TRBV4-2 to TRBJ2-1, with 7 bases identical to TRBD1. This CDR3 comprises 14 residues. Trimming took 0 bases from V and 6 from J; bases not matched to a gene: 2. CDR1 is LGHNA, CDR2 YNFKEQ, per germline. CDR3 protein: CASSQEWTGNEQFF. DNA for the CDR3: TGTGCCAGCAGCCAAGAATGGACAGGCAATGAGCAGTTCTTC.

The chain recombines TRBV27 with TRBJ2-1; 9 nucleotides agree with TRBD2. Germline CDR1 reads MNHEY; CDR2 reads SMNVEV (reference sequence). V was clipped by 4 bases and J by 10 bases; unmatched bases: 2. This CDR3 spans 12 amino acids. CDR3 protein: CASSYGLAEQFF. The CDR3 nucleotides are TGTGCCAGCAGTTATGGACTAGCGGAGCAGTTCTTC.

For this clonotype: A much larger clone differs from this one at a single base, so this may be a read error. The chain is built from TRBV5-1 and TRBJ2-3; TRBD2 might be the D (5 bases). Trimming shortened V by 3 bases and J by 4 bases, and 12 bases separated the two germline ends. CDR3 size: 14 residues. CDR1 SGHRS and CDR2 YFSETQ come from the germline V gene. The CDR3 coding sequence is TGCGCCAGCAGCTCCCGGGAAGCCGCAGATACGCAGTATTTT. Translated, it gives CASSSREAADTQYF.

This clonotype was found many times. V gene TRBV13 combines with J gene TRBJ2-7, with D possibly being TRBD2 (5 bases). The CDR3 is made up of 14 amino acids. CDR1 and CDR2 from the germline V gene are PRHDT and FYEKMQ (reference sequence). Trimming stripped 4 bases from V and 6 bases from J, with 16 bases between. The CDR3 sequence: CASSWLARRGEQYF. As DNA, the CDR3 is TGTGCCAGCAGCTGGCTAGCAAGGAGAGGCGAGCAGTACTTC. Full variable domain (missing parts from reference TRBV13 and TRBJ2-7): AAGVIQSPRHLIKEKRETATLKCYPIPRHDTVYWYQQGPGQDPQFLISFYEKMQSDKGSIPDRFSAQQFSDYHSELNMSSLELGDSALYFCASSWLARRGEQYFGPGTRLTVT.

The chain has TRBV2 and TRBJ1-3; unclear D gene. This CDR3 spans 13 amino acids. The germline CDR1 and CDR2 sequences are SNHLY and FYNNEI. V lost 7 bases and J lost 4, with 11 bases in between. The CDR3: CASTTERGNTIYF. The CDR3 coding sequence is TGTGCCAGCACAACAGAGAGAGGAAACACCATATATTTT.

The CDR3 DNA sequence: TGTGCCAGCAGCTTATTCGGGACAGGGGGCGCAGGGGAGTACTTC. Protein: CASSLFGTGGAGEYF. The rearrangement uses TRBV11-1 and TRBJ2-7, with TRBD1 matching 12 bases. The CDR3 has 15 residues. J lost 11 bases, V lost 2 bases, and 10 bases had no gene match. CDR1 is SGHAT and CDR2 is FQDESV in the germline V gene (reference sequence).

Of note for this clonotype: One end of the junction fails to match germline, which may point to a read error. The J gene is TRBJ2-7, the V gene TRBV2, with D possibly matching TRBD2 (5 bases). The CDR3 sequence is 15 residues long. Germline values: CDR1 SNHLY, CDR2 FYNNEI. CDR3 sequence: CATSEGKAVPYEQYF. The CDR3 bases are TGTGCCACCAGTGAGGGAAAGGCGGTACCCTACGAGCAGTACTTC. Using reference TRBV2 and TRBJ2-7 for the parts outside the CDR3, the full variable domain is EPEVTQTPSHQVTQMGQEVILRCVPISNHLYFYWYRQILGQKVEFLVSFYNNEISEKSEIFDDQFSVERPDGSNFTLKIRSTKLEDSAMYFCATSEGKAVPYEQYFGPGTRLTVT.

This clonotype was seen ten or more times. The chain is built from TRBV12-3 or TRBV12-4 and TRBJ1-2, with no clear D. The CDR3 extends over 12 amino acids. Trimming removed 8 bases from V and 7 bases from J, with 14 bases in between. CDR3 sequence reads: CASQTAGRGYTF. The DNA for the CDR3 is TGTGCCAGCCAGACCGCCGGACGTGGCTACACCTTC.

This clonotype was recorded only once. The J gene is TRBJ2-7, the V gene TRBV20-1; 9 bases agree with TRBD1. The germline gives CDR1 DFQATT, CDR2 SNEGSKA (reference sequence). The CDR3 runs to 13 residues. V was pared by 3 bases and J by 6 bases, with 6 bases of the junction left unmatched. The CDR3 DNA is TGCAGTGCTAGGACAGGGGGTGTCGGCGAGCAGTACTTC. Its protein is CSARTGGVGEQYF.

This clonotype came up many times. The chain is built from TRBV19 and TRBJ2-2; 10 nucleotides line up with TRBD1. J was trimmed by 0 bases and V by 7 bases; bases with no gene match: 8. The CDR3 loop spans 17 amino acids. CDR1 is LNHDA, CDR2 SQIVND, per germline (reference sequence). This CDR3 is CASIPDRGFANTGELFF. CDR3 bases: TGTGCCAGTATCCCGGACAGGGGGTTTGCGAACACCGGGGAGCTGTTTTTT.

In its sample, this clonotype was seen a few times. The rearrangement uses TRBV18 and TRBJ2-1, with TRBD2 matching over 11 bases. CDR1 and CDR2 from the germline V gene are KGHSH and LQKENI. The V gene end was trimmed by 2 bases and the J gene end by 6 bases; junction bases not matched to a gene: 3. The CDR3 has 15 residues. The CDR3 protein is CASSPGTSGANEQFF. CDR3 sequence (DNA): TGTGCCAGCTCACCAGGGACTAGCGGCGCCAATGAGCAGTTCTTC.

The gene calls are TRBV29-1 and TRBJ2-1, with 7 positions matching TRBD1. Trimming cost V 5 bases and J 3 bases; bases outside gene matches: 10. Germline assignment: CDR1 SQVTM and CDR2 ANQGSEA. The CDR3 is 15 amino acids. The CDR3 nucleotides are TGCAGCGTTTATCTGCTTCGGGACAGCTACAATGAGCAGTTCTTC. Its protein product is CSVYLLRDSYNEQFF.

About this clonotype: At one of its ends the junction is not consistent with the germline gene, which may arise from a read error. The CDR3 coding sequence is TGTGCCAGTCGCCCTTCTAGCATAGATACGCAGTATTTT. It yields the protein CASRPSSIDTQYF. This chain connects TRBV7-2 to TRBJ2-3, with D possibly TRBD2 on 5 matching bases. The CDR3 loop spans 13 amino acids. Germline V gives CDR1 SGHTA, CDR2 FQGNSA.

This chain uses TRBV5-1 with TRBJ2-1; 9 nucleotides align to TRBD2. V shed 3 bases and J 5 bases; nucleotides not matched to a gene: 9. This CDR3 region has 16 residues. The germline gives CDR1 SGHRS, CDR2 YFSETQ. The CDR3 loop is CASSSPGGGANNEQFF. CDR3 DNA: TGCGCCAGCAGCTCCCCCGGCGGGGGGGCAAACAATGAGCAGTTCTTC.

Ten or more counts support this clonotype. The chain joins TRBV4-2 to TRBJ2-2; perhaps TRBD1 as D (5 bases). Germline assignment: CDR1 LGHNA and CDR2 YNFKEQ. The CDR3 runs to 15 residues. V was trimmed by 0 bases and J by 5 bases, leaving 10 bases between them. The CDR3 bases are TGTGCCAGCAGCCAAGAAGCAGGGCGGACCGGGGAGCTGTTTTTT. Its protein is CASSQEAGRTGELFF.